This entry describes one T cell receptor beta chain. What it binds is not known. This sample is part of a study of blood T cells in healthy people across ages. General observations from the study: Long-lived donors had more naive CD4+ cells and higher diversity than aged donors.

Extracted total RNA amounted to at least 5.5 micrograms for each sample. The use of a sample-barcoded 5' primer and a J-beta primer mix characterized a second PCR of about 7 to 12 cycles. TCRdb called the 5' RACE reads again in MiXCR, with one record for every CDR3 protein. The sample records about 1,500,000 distinct CDR3 sequences, about 30% being singletons. The clonotype comes from a woman younger than 45 in good health. Input material: blood.

Here the CDR3 DNA reads TGCGCCAGCAGCGGAACCGCCGGGACAGGTCTAGGGGAGCAGTACTTC. It specifies CASSGTAGTGLGEQYF. The rearrangement uses TRBV5-1 and TRBJ2-5; 8 bases match TRBD1. Per the germline V gene, CDR1 is SGHRS and CDR2 is YFSETQ. V trimming: 4 bases; J trimming: 11 bases; junction bases outside the gene matches: 19. The length of the CDR3 is 16 residues.